Listed below are T cell receptor beta chains from one sample, sequenced in a study of control samples from healthy donors and cancer patients. Profiled with immunoSEQ multiplex PCR; TCRdb holds only in-frame clones, not every one. The sample carries approximately 82,000 clones, 80% to 95% recorded once. Sequenced: PBMCs. These receptors were taken from a woman in her thirties or forties with lung cancer. Each CDR3 is given with its conserved first and last residue. Each record gives: clone size, J gene, D gene, V gene, CDR3 protein, CDR3 DNA. D genes are given only for firm matches. Not every row has a clone size; where given, it reads once, few, many or a size class.

clone_size: -; j_call: TRBJ1-1; d_call: -; v_call: TRBV4-1; cdr3_aa: CASSQVSRGTEAFF; cdr3_nt: TGCGCCAGCAGCCAAGTGAGCCGTGGCACTGAAGCTTTCTTT
clone_size: -; j_call: TRBJ1-3; d_call: -; v_call: TRBV4-1; cdr3_aa: CASSQYVGGNTIYF; cdr3_nt: TGCGCCAGCAGCCAATACGTCGGTGGAAACACCATATATTTT
clone_size: -; j_call: TRBJ1-5; d_call: TRBD1; v_call: TRBV27; cdr3_aa: CASSWDSLNQPQHF; cdr3_nt: TGTGCCAGCAGTTGGGACAGCCTCAATCAGCCCCAGCATTTT
clone_size: -; j_call: TRBJ1-1; d_call: -; v_call: TRBV6-5; cdr3_aa: CASSPGLNTEAFF; cdr3_nt: TGTGCCAGCAGCCCCGGGCTGAACACTGAAGCTTTCTTT
clone_size: once; j_call: TRBJ1-1; d_call: -; v_call: TRBV12-3/TRBV12-4; cdr3_aa: CASSPLDTEAFF; cdr3_nt: TGTGCCTCATCTCCTTTGGACACTGAAGCTTTCTTT
clone_size: -; j_call: TRBJ1-2; d_call: TRBD1; v_call: TRBV2; cdr3_aa: CASISIPPDGTGGSYGYTF; cdr3_nt: TGTGCCAGCATATCCATCCCCCCCGACGGGACAGGGGGCAGCTATGGCTACACCTTC
clone_size: -; j_call: TRBJ1-5; d_call: -; v_call: TRBV3-1/TRBV3-2; cdr3_aa: CASSQGGGNQPQHF; cdr3_nt: TGTGCCAGCAGCCAAGGCGGGGGTAATCAGCCCCAGCATTTT
clone_size: -; j_call: TRBJ2-3; d_call: TRBD1; v_call: TRBV11-2; cdr3_aa: CASSHRGQGIDTQYF; cdr3_nt: TGTGCCAGCAGCCATAGGGGACAGGGAATAGATACGCAGTATTTT
clone_size: -; j_call: TRBJ2-7; d_call: -; v_call: TRBV12-3/TRBV12-4; cdr3_aa: CASSGARGEQYF; cdr3_nt: TGTGCCAGCAGTGGGGCGAGGGGCGAGCAGTACTTC
clone_size: -; j_call: TRBJ2-7; d_call: -; v_call: TRBV7-6; cdr3_aa: CASSLATPGYYRYEQYF; cdr3_nt: TGTGCCAGCAGCTTAGCGACTCCAGGGTATTACCGCTACGAGCAGTACTTC
clone_size: -; j_call: TRBJ2-7; d_call: -; v_call: TRBV4-2; cdr3_aa: CASSQGGSSTYEQYF; cdr3_nt: TGTGCCAGCAGCCAAGGAGGGTCCTCGACATACGAGCAGTACTTC
clone_size: -; j_call: TRBJ2-7; d_call: -; v_call: TRBV6-5; cdr3_aa: CASSYGSANEQYF; cdr3_nt: TGTGCCAGCAGTTACGGTTCGGCGAACGAGCAGTACTTC
clone_size: few; j_call: TRBJ2-3; d_call: -; v_call: TRBV6-4; cdr3_aa: CASSDRAGIADTQYF; cdr3_nt: TGTGCCAGCAGTGACCGAGCAGGTATAGCAGATACGCAGTATTTT
clone_size: once; j_call: TRBJ1-1; d_call: TRBD1; v_call: TRBV9; cdr3_aa: CASSDRQGTMNTEAFF; cdr3_nt: TGTGCCAGCAGCGACCGACAGGGGACCATGAACACTGAAGCTTTCTTT
clone_size: -; j_call: TRBJ2-2; d_call: -; v_call: TRBV5-1; cdr3_aa: CASSLTGTGELFF; cdr3_nt: TGCGCCAGCAGCTTGACCGGAACCGGGGAGCTGTTTTTT
clone_size: few; j_call: TRBJ2-1; d_call: -; v_call: TRBV4-1; cdr3_aa: CASSHLGKNLQGGTHNEQFF; cdr3_nt: TGCGCCAGCAGCCACCTCGGCAAGAACTTACAGGGGGGGACCCACAATGAGCAGTTCTTC
clone_size: -; j_call: TRBJ1-1; d_call: -; v_call: TRBV19; cdr3_aa: CASSPLGGMGTEAFF; cdr3_nt: TGTGCCAGTAGTCCACTGGGCGGAATGGGGACTGAAGCTTTCTTT
clone_size: -; j_call: TRBJ1-2; d_call: -; v_call: TRBV5-1; cdr3_aa: CASSLAGPRTDGYTF; cdr3_nt: TGCGCCAGCAGCTTGGCCGGACCCAGGACAGATGGCTACACCTTC
clone_size: -; j_call: TRBJ1-2; d_call: TRBD1; v_call: TRBV28; cdr3_aa: CASRPGQANYGYTF; cdr3_nt: TGTGCCAGCAGGCCGGGACAGGCCAACTATGGCTACACCTTC
clone_size: -; j_call: TRBJ2-7; d_call: -; v_call: TRBV7-8; cdr3_aa: CAGSALPGDKNSYEQYF; cdr3_nt: TGTGCCGGCAGCGCCCTCCCGGGCGACAAAAACTCCTACGAGCAGTACTTC
clone_size: -; j_call: TRBJ1-5; d_call: -; v_call: TRBV6-5; cdr3_aa: CASTPDSYSNQPQHF; cdr3_nt: TGTGCCAGCACACCGGACAGCTATAGCAATCAGCCCCAGCATTTT
clone_size: -; j_call: TRBJ1-5; d_call: TRBD1; v_call: TRBV19; cdr3_aa: CASSINRGSNQPQHF; cdr3_nt: TGTGCCAGTAGTATTAACAGGGGCAGCAATCAGCCCCAGCATTTT
clone_size: -; j_call: TRBJ1-1; d_call: -; v_call: TRBV19; cdr3_aa: CASSPPRRDTEAFF; cdr3_nt: TGTGCCAGTAGTCCTCCTCGGAGGGACACTGAAGCTTTCTTT
clone_size: -; j_call: TRBJ2-1; d_call: -; v_call: TRBV7-3; cdr3_aa: CASSLSSSSNEQFF; cdr3_nt: TGTGCCAGCAGCTTAAGCTCCAGTAGCAATGAGCAGTTCTTC
clone_size: -; j_call: TRBJ1-6; d_call: -; v_call: TRBV3-1/TRBV3-2; cdr3_aa: CASSQWQGNSPLHF; cdr3_nt: TGTGCCAGCAGCCAATGGCAGGGGAATTCACCCCTCCACTTT
clone_size: -; j_call: TRBJ2-7; d_call: -; v_call: TRBV10-3; cdr3_aa: CAISAPTDSREQYF; cdr3_nt: TGTGCCATCAGTGCTCCGACAGACAGTAGAGAGCAGTACTTC
clone_size: -; j_call: TRBJ2-7; d_call: -; v_call: TRBV28; cdr3_aa: CASSLSGSSYEQYF; cdr3_nt: TGTGCCAGCAGTTTGTCCGGCAGCTCCTACGAGCAGTACTTC
clone_size: -; j_call: TRBJ2-7; d_call: -; v_call: TRBV18; cdr3_aa: CASSTRPDSSYEQYF; cdr3_nt: TGTGCCAGCTCAACACGCCCGGACAGTTCCTACGAGCAGTACTTC
clone_size: -; j_call: TRBJ1-4; d_call: TRBD1; v_call: TRBV6-5; cdr3_aa: CASSLGTANEKLFF; cdr3_nt: TGTGCCAGCAGTCTCGGGACAGCTAATGAAAAACTGTTTTTT